The next 11 T cell receptor beta chains were all read from a single sample in a study of vaccination effects on CD4 cells after COVID-19 (dated by TCRdb to the early 2020s). Their antigens are not known. In the ViraFEST assay, PBMC were stimulated with viral peptide pools, and TCR sequencing was then used to find antigen-specific CD4+ T cell clonotypes based on their expansion. After less than 13 days of culture, CD4+ T cells were isolated with the EasySep CD4+ T cell isolation kit. Healthy vaccine recipients had no prior SARS-CoV-2 infection, confirmed by negative nucleocapsid antibodies before and after vaccination. Library creation used the immunoSEQ multiplex PCR assay. TCRdb holds this immuneACCESS table with in-frame rearrangements only. Some clones are missing; in checked studies, unresolved V genes explain under half, and the rest has no known cause. This sample holds some 19,000 clones; roughly two thirds were observed only once. The top ten constitute 26% of the sample.

Material: CD4+ T cells from PBMCs cultured with HCoV-NL63 spike peptides, obtained before COVID-19 vaccination. The cell subset or site label corresponds to: HCoV-NL63 spike overlapping peptide pool stimulation. These receptors all come from a human donor who received a COVID-19 vaccine.

The V call is TRBV3-1 (or the pseudogene TRBV3-2), the J call TRBJ1-6; a possible D gene is TRBD1 (6 bases). CDR1 is LGHDT and CDR2 is YNNKEL in the germline V gene (reference sequence). The CDR3 totals 14 residues. V lost 4 bases to trimming and J lost 7 bases, with 11 bases between them. Here the CDR3 DNA reads TGTGCCAGCAGCCTAGTTAGGGGGAATTCACCCCTCCACTTT. This gives the protein CASSLVRGNSPLHF.

This clone was seen just once. The V call is TRBV7-2, the J call TRBJ1-1; D is uncertain. This CDR3 contains 14 residues. The ends were cut back, 5 bases at V and 1 base at J, with 11 bases in the middle. Looked up from germline, CDR1 is SGHTA and CDR2 is FQGNSA. The CDR3 is CASSLLWGNTEAFF. CDR3 DNA: TGTGCCAGCAGCCTTCTCTGGGGGAACACTGAAGCTTTCTTT.

The genes are TRBV4-2 and TRBJ2-6; unclear D gene. The CDR3 length is 15 residues. Germline V lookup: CDR1 LGHNA, CDR2 YNFKEQ. Between the trimmed V and J ends, which lost 1 base and 5 bases, there was a span of 9 bases. CDR3 in amino acids: CASSQGSLWANVLTF. DNA for the CDR3: TGTGCCAGCAGCCAAGGGAGTCTCTGGGCCAACGTCCTGACTTTC.

This chain connects TRBV6-1 to TRBJ1-2; D is perhaps TRBD1 (5 bases). The CDR3 runs to 14 residues. Germline CDR1 MNHNS, CDR2 SASEGT. V shed 3 bases and J shed 3 bases, with 11 bases lying between them. The CDR3: CASSDPRDYYGYTF. DNA for the CDR3: TGTGCCAGCAGTGACCCCAGGGATTACTATGGCTACACCTTC.

CDR3 DNA: TGTGCCAGCAGCTTAGTGGGGGGTAAAGAGACCCAGTACTTC. It translates to CASSLVGGKETQYF. J is TRBJ2-5 and V is TRBV7-9, with D maybe TRBD2 (6 bases). This CDR3 comprises 14 residues. Germline V gene data show CDR1 as SEHNR and CDR2 as FQNEAQ (reference sequence). The V end lost 1 base, the J end lost 3 bases, and 9 bases lay between the germline ends.

This clone was observed a few times. This sequence joins TRBV9 and TRBJ2-1; the D is unclear. The germline V and J ends were trimmed by 4 bases and 1 base, with 12 bases remaining between them. The CDR3 covers 15 residues. Germline V CDR1 and CDR2: SGDLS, YYNGEE. CDR3 amino acids: CASSPRPASYNEQFF. The CDR3, as DNA: TGTGCCAGCAGCCCGCGCCCAGCGTCCTACAATGAGCAGTTCTTC.

V is TRBV7-2 and J is TRBJ1-1; TRBD1 matches 9 bases. J lost 10 bases, V lost 6 bases, and 9 bases had no gene match. The CDR3 length is 13 residues. Germline loops: CDR1 SGHTA, CDR2 FQGNSA. CDR3: CASRRGDRVGAFF. The CDR3, as DNA: TGTGCCAGCAGGAGGGGGGACAGGGTAGGAGCTTTCTTT.

This clone was seen only once. V usage is TRBV5-6 and J usage is TRBJ2-7, with D possibly TRBD2 on 5 matching bases. Deletions cut 2 bases from V and 3 bases from J, with 15 bases between. CDR3 length: 15 amino acids. Germline CDR1 SGHDT, CDR2 YYEEEE. The CDR3 here is CASSLRRTYDYEQYF. As DNA, the CDR3 is TGTGCCAGCAGCTTACGCCGGACTTATGACTACGAGCAGTACTTC.

The chain uses TRBV13 and TRBJ2-7; D perhaps matches TRBD2 (5 bases). From germline, CDR1 is PRHDT and CDR2 FYEKMQ (reference sequence). Trimming removed 5 bases at V and 1 base at J, with 15 bases between. The CDR3 is 15 residues long. The CDR3 is CASSTRDWQSYEQYF. The DNA of the CDR3 is TGTGCCAGCAGCACACGGGATTGGCAATCCTACGAGCAGTACTTC.

Details on this clone: Sequence at one end of the junction differs from germline and may be a read error. The chain couples TRBV25-1 to TRBJ1-1, with D possibly matching TRBD1 (5 bases). CDR1 and CDR2 (germline): MGHDK, SYGVNS. The CDR3 loop spans 9 amino acids. The CDR3 region has the DNA TGTGCCAGCAAAAACAGGTTGCTCTTT. This codes for CASKNRLLF.

V gene TRBV18 combines with J gene TRBJ2-3; D may match TRBD1 or TRBD2 (5 bases each). Trimming removed 1 base at V and 4 bases at J, with 15 bases between. Germline loops: CDR1 KGHSH, CDR2 LQKENI. The CDR3 sequence is 16 residues long. The CDR3 sequence: CASSPRGPGVPDTQYF. The CDR3 DNA sequence: TGTGCCAGCTCACCACGGGGACCTGGGGTCCCAGATACGCAGTATTTT.